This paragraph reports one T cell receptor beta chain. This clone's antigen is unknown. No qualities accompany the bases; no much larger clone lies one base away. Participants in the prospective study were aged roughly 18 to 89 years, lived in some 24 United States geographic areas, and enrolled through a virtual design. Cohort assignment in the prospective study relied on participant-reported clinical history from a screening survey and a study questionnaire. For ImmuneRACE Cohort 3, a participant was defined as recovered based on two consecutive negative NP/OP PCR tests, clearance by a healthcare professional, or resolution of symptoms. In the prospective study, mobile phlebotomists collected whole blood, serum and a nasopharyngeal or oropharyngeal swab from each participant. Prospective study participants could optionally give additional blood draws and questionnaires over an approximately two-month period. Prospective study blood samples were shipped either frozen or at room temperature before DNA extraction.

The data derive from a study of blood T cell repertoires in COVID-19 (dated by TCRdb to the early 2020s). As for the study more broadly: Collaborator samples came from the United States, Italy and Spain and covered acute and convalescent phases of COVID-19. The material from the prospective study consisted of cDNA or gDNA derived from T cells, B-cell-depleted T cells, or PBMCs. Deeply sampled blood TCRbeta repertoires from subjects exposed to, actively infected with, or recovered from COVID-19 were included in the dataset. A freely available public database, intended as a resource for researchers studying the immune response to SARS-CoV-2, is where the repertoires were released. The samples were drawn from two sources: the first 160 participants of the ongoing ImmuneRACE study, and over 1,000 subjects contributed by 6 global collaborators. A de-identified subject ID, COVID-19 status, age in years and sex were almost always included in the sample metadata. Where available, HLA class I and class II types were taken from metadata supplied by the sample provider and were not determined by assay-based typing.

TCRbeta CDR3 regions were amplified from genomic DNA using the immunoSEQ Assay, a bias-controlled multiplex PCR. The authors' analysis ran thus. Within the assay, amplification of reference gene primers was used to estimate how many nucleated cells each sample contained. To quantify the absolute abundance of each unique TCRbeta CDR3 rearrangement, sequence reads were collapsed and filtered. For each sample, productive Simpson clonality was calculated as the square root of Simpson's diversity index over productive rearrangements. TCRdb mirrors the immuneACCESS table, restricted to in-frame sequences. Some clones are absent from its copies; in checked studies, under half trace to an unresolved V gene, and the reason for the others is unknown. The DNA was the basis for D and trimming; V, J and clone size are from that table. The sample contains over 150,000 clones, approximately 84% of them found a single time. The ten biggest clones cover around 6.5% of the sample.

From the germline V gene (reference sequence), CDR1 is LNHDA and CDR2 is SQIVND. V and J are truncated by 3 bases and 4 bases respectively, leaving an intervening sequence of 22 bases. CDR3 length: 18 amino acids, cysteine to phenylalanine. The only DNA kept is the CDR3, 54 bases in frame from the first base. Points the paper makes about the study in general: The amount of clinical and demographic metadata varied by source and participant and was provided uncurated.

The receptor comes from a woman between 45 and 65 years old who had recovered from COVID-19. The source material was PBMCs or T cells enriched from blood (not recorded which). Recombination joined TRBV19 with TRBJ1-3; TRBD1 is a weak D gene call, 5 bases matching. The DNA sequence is TGTGCCAGTAGTATGGGGGGTTGGACTCCGAAACAAGGAAACACCATATATTTT. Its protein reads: CASSMGGWTPKQGNTIYF.